This entry describes one T cell receptor (beta chain). The target antigen is unknown. This entry comes from a study of shared clonotypes between healthy human individuals. TCRdb keeps only in-frame clones here, not all; method: immunoSEQ multiplex PCR. The sample contains 1 million to 1.2 million clones, approximately 77% of which appear only once. The CDR3 consists of 15 residues. V was trimmed by 5 bases and J by 5 bases, leaving 17 bases between them. Germline lookup yields CDR1 SEHNR and CDR2 FQNEAQ (reference sequence). Study-wide points: A handful of donors had around 5.5% of their naive CD4 clonotypes in common. The genetic and exposure-history diversity represented was limited by few donors.

This chain links TRBV7-9 with TRBJ2-3, with a weak D call TRBD1 (7 bases). The sequencing sample was made of memory CD4+ T cells from PBMCs. Subset in this sample: CD45RA-negative fraction. This receptor was obtained from a man aged 18 to 35 in good health. Some clones in this sample may be carry-over from other donors' samples. For the CDR3, the DNA is TGTGCCAGCAGCGGTGCGACAGGGAGGTTAGATACGCAGTATTTT. Translated, it gives CASSGATGRLDTQYF.